This T cell receptor (beta chain) was recorded in a study of cytomegalovirus exposure and HLA in healthy donors. The study's findings and limits: In a later analysis, at a false discovery rate of 0.05, approximately 16,000 TCR beta sequences were associated with HLA alleles. In a later analysis, CMV-associated beta chains were mostly HLA-associated, it appeared. Some TCR beta chains (164 of them) were listed as cytomegalovirus-associated.

With regard to this clone: Antigen unknown.

PCR employed 60 Vbeta and 13 Jbeta primers. TCRdb's copy holds only in-frame clones and misses some; the assay was immunoSEQ multiplex PCR. The sample holds 110,000 or so clones, about 80% seen once. Germline lookup yields CDR1 GTSNPN and CDR2 SVGIG (reference sequence). There are 13 residues in the CDR3. Trimming shortened V by 3 bases and J by 7 bases, and 13 bases separated the two germline ends. The material sequenced was PBMCs. This TCR was sampled from a man aged 35 to 55 in good health and CMV-seropositive. This rearrangement joins TRBV30 to TRBJ1-5; D is ambiguous. CDR3 sequence: CAWSAGSIQPQHF. The CDR3 DNA follows: TGTGCCTGGAGCGCGGGTTCCATCCAGCCCCAGCATTTT.